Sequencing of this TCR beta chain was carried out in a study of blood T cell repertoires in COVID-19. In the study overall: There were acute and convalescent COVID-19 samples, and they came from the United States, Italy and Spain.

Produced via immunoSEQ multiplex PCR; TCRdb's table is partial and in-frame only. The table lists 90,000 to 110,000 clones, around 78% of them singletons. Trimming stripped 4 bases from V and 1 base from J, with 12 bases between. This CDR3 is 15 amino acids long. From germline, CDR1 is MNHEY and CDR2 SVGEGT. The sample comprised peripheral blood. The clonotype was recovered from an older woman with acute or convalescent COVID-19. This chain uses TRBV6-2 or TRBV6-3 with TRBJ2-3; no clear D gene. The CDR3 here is CASSFGGSGTDTQYF. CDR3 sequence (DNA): TGTGCCAGCAGTTTCGGCGGCTCCGGCACAGATACGCAGTATTTT.